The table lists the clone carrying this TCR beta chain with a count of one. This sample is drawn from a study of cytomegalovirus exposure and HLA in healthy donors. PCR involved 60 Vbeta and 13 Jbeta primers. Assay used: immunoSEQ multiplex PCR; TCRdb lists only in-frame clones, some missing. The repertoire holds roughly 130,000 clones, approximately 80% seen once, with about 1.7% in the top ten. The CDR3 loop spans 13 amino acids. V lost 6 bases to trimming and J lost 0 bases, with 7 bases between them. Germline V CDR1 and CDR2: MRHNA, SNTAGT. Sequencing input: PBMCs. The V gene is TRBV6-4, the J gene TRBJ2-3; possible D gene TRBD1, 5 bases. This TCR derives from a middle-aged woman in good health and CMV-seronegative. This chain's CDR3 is CASRGHSTDTQYF. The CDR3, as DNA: TGTGCCAGCAGAGGACATAGCACAGATACGCAGTATTTT.